These 23 T cell receptor beta chains were sequenced from one sample in a study of blood T cell repertoires in COVID-19. Some clones are missing from TCRdb's copy, which holds only in-frame ones; the method was immunoSEQ multiplex PCR. The sample lists almost 400,000 clones, 87% occurring once. Sequences were obtained from peripheral blood. These receptors were taken from a woman aged 55 to 70 with COVID-19, enrolled during active disease.

The CDR3 here is CASSLDTGTGANTIYF. The CDR3 DNA reads TGCGCCAGCAGCTTGGATACCGGGACAGGGGCAAACACCATATATTTT. The chain is built from TRBV5-1 and TRBJ1-3; 10 bases fit TRBD1. Trimming cost V 0 bases and J 6 bases; bases outside gene matches: 6. CDR1 is SGHRS and CDR2 is YFSETQ in the germline V gene. This CDR3 contains 16 residues.

V and J are TRBV19 and TRBJ2-1; the D gene is possibly TRBD2 (7 bases). V shed 2 bases and J shed 7 bases, with 12 bases lying between them. The CDR3 spans 14 residues. Germline CDR1 reads LNHDA; CDR2 reads SQIVND (reference sequence). CDR3 bases: TGTGCCAGTAGTATACGGGGGGCGGCGAATGAGCAGTTCTTC. Its translation is CASSIRGAANEQFF.

The V and J genes are TRBV6-5 and TRBJ2-2, with 8 nucleotides matching TRBD1. CDR1 MNHEY and CDR2 SVGAGI come from the germline V gene. CDR3 size: 15 residues. Germline trimming cut 7 bases from V and 0 bases from J; bases unmatched to any gene: 4. The chain's CDR3 is CASNGQGSNTGELFF. The CDR3 coding sequence is TGTGCCAGCAACGGACAGGGATCGAACACCGGGGAGCTGTTTTTT.

The chain links TRBV30 to TRBJ2-1; 9 bases fit TRBD2. CDR3 length: 15 residues. The germline gives CDR1 GTSNPN, CDR2 SVGIG (reference sequence). With 0 bases clipped from V and 9 bases from J, the junction kept 9 bases outside the gene matches. The CDR3 DNA reads as TGTGCCTGGAGTGTGGGACTAGCCTTACCGGCTGAGCAGTTCTTC. It yields the protein CAWSVGLALPAEQFF.

The chain combines TRBV28 with TRBJ1-3, with D uncertain. From germline, CDR1 is MDHEN and CDR2 SYDVKM. This CDR3 comprises 13 residues. V was pared by 5 bases and J by 4 bases, with 9 bases between. The CDR3 loop is CASSLVSGNTIYF. DNA for the CDR3: TGTGCCAGCAGTCTAGTATCGGGAAACACCATATATTTT.

Concerning this clone itself: Other DNA sequences within the sample encode an identical CDR3. The chain couples TRBV18 to TRBJ1-1; no firm D call. Trimming stripped 2 bases from V and 2 bases from J, with 6 bases between. The CDR3 runs 13 residues. In germline, CDR1 is KGHSH, CDR2 LQKENI. CDR3 coding DNA: TGTGCCAGCTCACCATCGGGAAACACTGAAGCTTTCTTT. As protein: CASSPSGNTEAFF.

This rearrangement joins TRBV7-9 to TRBJ2-5; tentatively, D is TRBD2 (5 bases). Trimming shortened V by 6 bases and J by 5 bases, and 16 bases separated the two germline ends. The length of the CDR3 is 14 residues. Germline-derived CDR1 and CDR2 are SEHNR and FQNEAQ (reference sequence). CDR3 protein: CASSWTLPAETQYF. CDR3 nucleotides: TGTGCCAGCAGTTGGACTCTACCGGCGGAGACCCAGTACTTC.

The V call is TRBV7-8, the J call TRBJ2-7, with a weak D call TRBD2 (5 bases). Germline values: CDR1 SGHVS, CDR2 FQNEAQ. The CDR3 has 17 amino acids. Trimming shortened V by 2 bases and J by 0 bases, and 17 bases separated the two germline ends. The CDR3 is CASSLYFAGSSSYEQYF. In nucleotides, the CDR3 is TGTGCCAGCAGCTTATACTTTGCGGGTAGTAGCTCCTACGAGCAGTACTTC.

The rearrangement joins TRBV24-1 to TRBJ1-2; D is ambiguous. Trimming stripped 4 bases from V and 4 bases from J, with 12 bases between. CDR1 KGHDR and CDR2 SFDVKD come from the germline V gene. CDR3 length: 14 residues. This CDR3 reads CATSDPSGVYGYTF. The CDR3 DNA follows: TGTGCCACCAGTGACCCGTCGGGAGTCTATGGCTACACCTTC.

The V call is TRBV7-3, the J call TRBJ1-2, with a possible D match to TRBD1 (6 bases). The CDR3 loop spans 13 amino acids. V was trimmed by 6 bases and J by 8 bases, leaving 16 bases between them. Per the germline V gene, CDR1 is SGHTA and CDR2 is FQGTGA. The CDR3 DNA follows: TGTGCCAGCAGTTCGGACAGCGGCGGAGGCTACACCTTC. Protein product: CASSSDSGGGYTF. The full variable domain, with the rest looked up from reference TRBV7-3 and TRBJ1-2, is GAGVSQTPSNKVTEKGKYVELRCDPISGHTALYWYRQSLGQGPEFLIYFQGTGAADDSGLPNDRFFAVRPEGSVSTLKIQRTERGDSAVYLCASSSDSGGGYTFGSGTRLTVV.

J is TRBJ1-5 and V is TRBV23-1, with D perhaps TRBD1 (5 bases). TRBV23-1 is sorted into the ORF group, with uncertain function. V shed 8 bases and J shed 2 bases, with 16 bases lying between them. There are 15 residues in the CDR3. The CDR3 DNA sequence: TGCGCCAGCGGGGGGAGGGGAGATGGCAATCAGCCCCAGCATTTT. It specifies CASGGRGDGNQPQHF.

V is TRBV12-5 and J is TRBJ2-3; 9 positions agree with TRBD2. V shed 0 bases and J 4 bases; nucleotides not matched to a gene: 5. The CDR3 has 16 residues. The germline CDR1 and CDR2 sequences are LGHNT and FRNRAP. CDR3 amino acids: CASGLVVGLASDTQYF. The CDR3 DNA sequence: TGTGCTAGTGGTTTGGTAGTCGGACTAGCGTCAGATACGCAGTATTTT. The variable domain in full, with the rest retrieved from reference TRBV12-5 and TRBJ2-3, is DARVTQTPRHKVTEMGQEVTMRCQPILGHNTVFWYRQTMMQGLELLAYFRNRAPLDDSGMPKDRFSAEMPDATLATLKIQPSEPRDSAVYFCASGLVVGLASDTQYFGPGTRLTVL.

This clone was picked up one time. The CDR3: CASSLVYDEKLFF. CDR3 DNA sequence: TGTGCCAGCAGCTTAGTGTATGATGAAAAACTGTTTTTT. The chain carries TRBV7-2 and TRBJ1-4; D is ambiguous. The V gene lost 1 base and the J gene lost 6 bases, with 6 bases spanning the gap. Germline CDR1 is SGHTA and CDR2 is FQGNSA. CDR3 length: 13 residues.

A single count supports this clone. The CDR3 DNA is TGTGCCATCACCTCACATCCGAACACTGAAGCTTTCTTT. Its protein is CAITSHPNTEAFF. The chain combines TRBV10-3 with TRBJ1-1; D is unclear. V shed 7 bases and J shed 1 base, with 10 bases lying between them. The length of the CDR3 is 13 residues. Germline CDR1 and CDR2: ENHRY and SYGVKD.

This chain links TRBV28 with TRBJ1-2, with TRBD1 as a possible D gene (5 bases). This CDR3 is built from 14 residues. Per germline, CDR1 MDHEN and CDR2 SYDVKM. The germline V and J ends were trimmed by 4 bases and 7 bases, with 16 bases remaining between them. CDR3 residues: CASSSPLTAGGYTF. The CDR3 nucleotides read TGTGCCAGCAGTTCCCCGTTGACAGCTGGTGGCTACACCTTC.

V and J are TRBV19 and TRBJ2-1, with D perhaps TRBD1 (6 bases). The CDR3 is made up of 20 amino acids. The V end lost 5 bases, the J end lost 0 bases, and 26 bases lay between the germline ends. Germline-derived CDR1 and CDR2 are LNHDA and SQIVND (reference sequence). The CDR3 reads CASSARTVTVPGSSYNEQFF. The CDR3 region has the DNA TGTGCCAGTAGTGCCCGGACAGTCACCGTACCTGGAAGCTCCTACAATGAGCAGTTCTTC.

This clone was seen once. CDR3 in amino acids: CAWSDSNYGYTF. CDR3 nucleotides: TGTGCCTGGAGTGATAGCAACTATGGCTACACCTTC. The rearrangement uses TRBV30 and TRBJ1-2; D is uncertain. The CDR3 extends over 12 amino acids. Between the trimmed V and J ends, which lost 1 base and 2 bases, there was a span of 5 bases. Germline V CDR1 and CDR2: GTSNPN, SVGIG (reference sequence).

This clone showed up just once. This chain joins TRBV19 and TRBJ1-1; D ambiguous. V was clipped by 0 bases and J by 1 base, with 12 bases between them. CDR3 length: 16 residues. Looked up from germline, CDR1 is LNHDA and CDR2 is SQIVND (reference sequence). The CDR3 DNA sequence: TGTGCCAGTAGTATAGATCGCGGGGTCACGAACACTGAAGCTTTCTTT. This translates into CASSIDRGVTNTEAFF.

The rearrangement joins TRBV18 to TRBJ2-7, with TRBD2 as a possible D gene (6 bases). The CDR3 sequence is 15 residues long. V was shortened by 3 bases and J by 4 bases, with 16 bases between the two germline ends. The germline CDR1 and CDR2 sequences are KGHSH and LQKENI. Here the CDR3 DNA reads TGTGCCAGCTCACCTTCCGGGACTTCATCATACGAGCAGTACTTC. Translating it yields CASSPSGTSSYEQYF.

The gene calls are TRBV15 and TRBJ1-5; D is ambiguous. Trimming left V 0 bases short and J 5 bases short, with 8 bases between. From germline, CDR1 is LNHNV and CDR2 YYDKDF (reference sequence). CDR3 size: 14 residues. CDR3 DNA sequence: TGTGCCACCAGCAGAGATGGAGCTGATCAGCCCCAGCATTTT. Translated, it gives CATSRDGADQPQHF.

This clone was counted once. This sequence joins TRBV18 and TRBJ2-1; 8 bases line up with TRBD2. This CDR3 is built from 15 residues. J lost 8 bases, V lost 6 bases, and 12 bases had no gene match. Per germline, CDR1 KGHSH and CDR2 LQKENI. CDR3 residues: CASSPFGLADYEQFF. For the CDR3, the DNA is TGTGCCAGCTCTCCTTTTGGACTAGCTGACTATGAGCAGTTCTTC.

This clone has only one observation. DNA for the CDR3: TGTGCCAGCAGCCGACTAGCGACTAGCACAGATACGCAGTATTTT. Translation: CASSRLATSTDTQYF. The chain carries TRBV7-8 and TRBJ2-3, with 8 positions matching TRBD2. This CDR3 spans 15 amino acids. The V and J ends lost 5 bases and 0 bases, in that order; junction bases with no gene match: 4. Per germline, CDR1 SGHVS and CDR2 FQNEAQ.

The gene calls are TRBV6-6 and TRBJ1-5; maybe TRBD1 (5 bases). Germline V lookup: CDR1 MNHNY, CDR2 SVGAGI (reference sequence). The CDR3 consists of 15 residues. Trimming cost V 2 bases and J 1 base, with 9 bases left between them. CDR3 in DNA: TGTGCCAGCAGTTACCCTGGGGGGAGCAATCAGCCCCAGCATTTT. Its translation: CASSYPGGSNQPQHF.